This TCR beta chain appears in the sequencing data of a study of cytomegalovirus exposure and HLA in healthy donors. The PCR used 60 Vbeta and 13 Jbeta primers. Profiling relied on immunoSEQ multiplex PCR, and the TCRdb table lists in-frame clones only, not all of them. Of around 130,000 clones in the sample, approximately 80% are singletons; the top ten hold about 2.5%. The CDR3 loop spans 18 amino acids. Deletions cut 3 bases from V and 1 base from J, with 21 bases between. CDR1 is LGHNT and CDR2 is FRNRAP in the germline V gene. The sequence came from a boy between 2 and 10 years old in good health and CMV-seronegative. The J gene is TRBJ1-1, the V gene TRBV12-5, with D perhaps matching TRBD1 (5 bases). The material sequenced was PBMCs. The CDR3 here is CASGLSRRAGGWNTEAFF. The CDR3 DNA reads TGTGCTAGTGGTTTATCCCGACGTGCCGGGGGGTGGAACACTGAAGCTTTCTTT.